The rows below give T cell receptor beta chains drawn from one sample of a study of OX40 agonist ivuxolimab in advanced cancers. Assay: immunoSEQ multiplex PCR; the TCRdb copy retains only in-frame clones and omits some. The sample includes about 73,000 clones, about 88% of them seen just once. The sequenced sample was CD4+ or CD8+ T cells sorted from blood, obtained in a trial of the OX40 agonist ivuxolimab. The receptors here all came from an adult with an advanced solid tumor such as melanoma, head and neck, liver or kidney cancer. CDR3s include the opening cysteine and the closing phenylalanine or tryptophan.

V gene,J gene,CDR3 protein
TRBV9,TRBJ2-3,CASSESTDTQYF
TRBV18,TRBJ2-6,CASSQGAGSGANVLTF
TRBV28,TRBJ2-7,CASSETSGVSYEQYF
TRBV30,TRBJ1-4,CAWSGQADEKLFF
TRBV30,TRBJ2-3,CAWMRGRGTDTQYF
TRBV11-2,TRBJ2-2,CASSLEAAGELFF
TRBV5-8,TRBJ2-1,CASSSSFSGQFF
TRBV5-1,TRBJ1-2,CASSFSGGFKGYTF
TRBV5-1,TRBJ1-1,CASSLQGARSTEAFF
TRBV30,TRBJ2-3,CAWRVAGGRGTQYF
TRBV4-1,TRBJ1-2,CASSQDGGGAYYGYTF
TRBV18,TRBJ2-7,CASSQQIPGQGSYEQYF
TRBV6-1,TRBJ2-1,CASSASGAGEGNEQFF
TRBV15,TRBJ2-5,CATSRGGAMETQYF
TRBV30,TRBJ2-7,CAWSAAAYPSYEQYF
TRBV5-1,TRBJ2-1,CASSLAGGGARNEQFF
TRBV30,TRBJ1-4,CAWKGTGTGNEKLFF
TRBV5-1,TRBJ2-5,CASSDPSGAKQETQYF
TRBV5-1,TRBJ2-1,CASSLGGGSYNEQFF
TRBV5-1,TRBJ2-5,CASSFTGQVQETQYF
TRBV28,TRBJ1-2,CASKGQGALGYTF
TRBV7-9,TRBJ2-7,CASSPPGGPVYEQYF
TRBV6-1,TRBJ2-1,CASRPTDYNEQFF
TRBV2,TRBJ2-2,CASRGRTSGGTGELFF
TRBV7-2,TRBJ2-7,CAIRRGVYEQYF
TRBV9,TRBJ1-3,CASSRGGSDGNTIYF
TRBV6-1,TRBJ1-5,CASSVSLLPSQPQHF
TRBV7-6,TRBJ1-4,CASSSSPAVEKLFF
TRBV7-8,TRBJ2-3,CASSLGGGRVADTQYF
TRBV7-9,TRBJ2-3,CASSPLADTQYF
TRBV10-3,TRBJ1-1,CAISESRNTEAFF
TRBV7-9,TRBJ1-5,CASSLEGREQPQHF
TRBV28,TRBJ1-4,CASRGTANEKLFF
TRBV7-9,TRBJ2-2,CASSLEGARELFF
TRBV2,TRBJ1-4,CASSLAGNEKLFF
TRBV25-1,TRBJ1-5,CASRPARGNQPQHF
TRBV6-5,TRBJ2-3,CASMTTGTDTQYF
TRBV30,TRBJ1-1,CAWRRGTGGTEAFF
TRBV7-9,TRBJ1-2,CASSGEGRTPGYTF
TRBV5-1,TRBJ2-4,CASSLGTARDIQYF
TRBV9,TRBJ2-5,CASSVRGGVTQETQYF
TRBV29-1,TRBJ2-2,CSVAEGAGELFF
TRBV7-2,TRBJ1-5,CASSLSEEKLQPRHF
TRBV7-6,TRBJ2-5,CASSSGLAGAETQYF
TRBV4-1,TRBJ1-1,CASSQEGTAQNTEAFF
TRBV5-1,TRBJ2-5,CASTTSGTGGSKTQYF
TRBV19,TRBJ1-5,CASSNTGFGSNQPQHF
TRBV5-1,TRBJ2-2,CASNQGGNTGELFF
TRBV28,TRBJ2-5,CASSRRLAGYQETQYF
TRBV5-1,TRBJ2-2,CASSLYSDTGELFF
TRBV28,TRBJ2-7,CASSLGQGHEQYF
TRBV28,TRBJ1-1,CASRRQVMNTEAFF
TRBV9,TRBJ2-5,CASSMTGWETQYF
TRBV6-1,TRBJ1-1,CASSESSMNTEAFF
TRBV30,TRBJ2-3,CAWSTSGGTDTQYF
TRBV2,TRBJ2-1,CASSEARSGGRNEQFF
TRBV10-1,TRBJ2-2,CASSSSGQRNTGELFF